The next 28 T cell receptor beta chains were all read from a single sample in a study of response to subunit inactivated influenza vaccine (dated by TCRdb to about 2018). Preparation of the library involved RT-PCR. These reads were obtained on an Illumina HiSeq 2500. TCRdb cleaned the public reads at Q25 with fastp, built clones with MiXCR and kept in-frame beta chains. Rows are combined by CDR3 protein, so each entry shows the most common genes and DNA. The sample table lists some 500,000 distinct CDR3 sequences, under 15% of them with a count of one. The top ten clones comprise less than 15% of the sample. The intended sense of this specimen's time point label: 45 to 50 days after influenza vaccine administration. The specimen comprised PBMCs from blood, sampled around seven weeks after vaccination. The source of these receptors is a man aged 45-65 years who received an inactivated influenza vaccine. Donor details come from another sample of the same person, matched by shared clones.

This chain connects TRBV9 to TRBJ2-1, with D perhaps matching TRBD2 (7 bases). The V end lost 3 bases, the J end lost 9 bases, and 13 bases lay between the germline ends. The length of the CDR3 is 13 residues. CDR1 and CDR2 from the germline V gene are SGDLS and YYNGEE. CDR3 nucleotides: TGTGCCAGCAGCGCCGGACTAGGGGGTGAGCAGTTCTTC. Protein: CASSAGLGGEQFF.

This clonotype was counted only a few times. The genes are TRBV10-3 and TRBJ1-1; 7 nucleotides align to TRBD1. Germline CDR1 reads ENHRY; CDR2 reads SYGVKD. V lost 5 bases and J lost 11; bases outside the gene matches: 5. The CDR3 is 11 residues long. The DNA for the CDR3 is TGTGCCATCAGTTCAGGGGGTAGCGCTTTCTTT. Translated, it gives CAISSGGSAFF.

This clonotype has only a few counts. The V call is TRBV7-9, the J call TRBJ1-1; 8 bases align to TRBD1. Germline V gene sequence: CDR1 SEHNR, CDR2 FQNEAQ (reference sequence). Unmatched junction bases numbered 9, after V lost 4 bases and J lost 5 bases. The CDR3 spans 15 residues. The CDR3 reads CASSSRGPSGTEAFF. The CDR3 coding sequence is TGTGCCAGCAGCTCCAGGGGGCCGAGCGGTACTGAAGCTTTCTTT.

V and J are TRBV3-1 and TRBJ2-1, with D uncertain. This CDR3 comprises 14 residues. Trimming cost V 3 bases and J 0 bases, with 6 bases left between them. Germline CDR1 LGHDT, CDR2 YNNKEL (reference sequence). The CDR3 region has the DNA TGTGCCAGCAGCCACCCGAGCTCCTACAATGAGCAGTTCTTC. Its protein product is CASSHPSSYNEQFF.

This clonotype was counted only a few times. The chain has TRBV11-2 and TRBJ2-1; D is unresolved. There are 17 residues in the CDR3. Germline V gene data show CDR1 as SGHAT and CDR2 as FQNNGV. V was shortened by 4 bases and J by 5 bases, with 21 bases between the two germline ends. The CDR3 nucleotides are TGTGCCAGCAGCTCCAGCCTCTTGCGTCTGGGGAACAATGAGCAGTTCTTC. Its translation: CASSSSLLRLGNNEQFF.

The chain couples TRBV12-3 or TRBV12-4 to TRBJ1-5; TRBD1 agrees at 7 bases. The CDR3 spans 13 residues. V lost 3 bases to trimming and J lost 6 bases; unmatched junction nucleotides: 2. CDR3 nucleotide sequence: TGTGCCAGCAGTTTCCAGGGGGTTCAGCCCCAGCATTTT. It is translated as CASSFQGVQPQHF.

This clonotype was detected many times. The V gene is TRBV20-1, the J gene TRBJ1-6, with no clear D. The V end lost 3 bases, the J end lost 8 bases, and 11 bases lay between the germline ends. The CDR3 totals 13 residues. Germline V lookup: CDR1 DFQATT, CDR2 SNEGSKA (reference sequence). The CDR3 DNA follows: TGCAGTGCTAGTCGGAGGTCCGATTCACCCCTCCACTTT. The encoded protein is CSASRRSDSPLHF.

This clonotype appeared a few times. This chain connects TRBV12-3 or TRBV12-4 to TRBJ2-7, with TRBD1 matching over 9 bases. The CDR3 runs 15 residues. The V and J ends lost 3 bases and 5 bases, in that order; junction bases with no gene match: 8. DNA for the CDR3: TGTGCCAGCAGTTTCAGTGACAGGGGGACCCACGAGCAGTACTTC. Amino acid sequence: CASSFSDRGTHEQYF.

A few counts support this clonotype. V and J are TRBV20-1 and TRBJ2-7; 12 nucleotides match TRBD2. The germline V gene has CDR1 DFQATT and CDR2 SNEGSKA (reference sequence). Trimming took 5 bases from V and 0 from J; bases not matched to a gene: 2. The CDR3 runs 14 residues. The CDR3 DNA follows: TGCAGTGCTTTGACTAGCGGGAGCTCCTACGAGCAGTACTTC. Amino acid sequence: CSALTSGSSYEQYF.

V and J are TRBV6-2 or TRBV6-3 and TRBJ2-5; 9 nucleotides agree with TRBD1. Germline-derived CDR1 and CDR2 are MNHEY and SVGEGT. The J segment lost 5 bases and the V segment lost 2 bases, leaving 6 bases of the junction unmatched. The CDR3 consists of 15 residues. The CDR3 nucleotides read TGTGCCAGCAGTTACGACAGGGGGGTTTTGGAGACCCAGTACTTC. Residues: CASSYDRGVLETQYF.

The chain employs TRBV25-1 and TRBJ2-1; TRBD1 aligns across 7 bases. This CDR3 spans 16 amino acids. The germline gives CDR1 MGHDK, CDR2 SYGVNS. The V and J ends lost 2 bases and 0 bases, in that order; junction bases with no gene match: 4. This CDR3 is CASSENRGSSYNEQFF. As DNA, the CDR3 is TGTGCCAGCAGTGAAAACAGGGGAAGCTCCTACAATGAGCAGTTCTTC.

The V call is TRBV15, the J call TRBJ2-3, with D perhaps TRBD2 (6 bases). Germline CDR1 LNHNV, CDR2 YYDKDF (reference sequence). The CDR3 sequence is 14 residues long. Trimming removed 5 bases at V and 1 base at J, with 10 bases between. The CDR3 here is CATSSSGRTDTQYF. CDR3 sequence (DNA): TGTGCCACCAGCTCCAGCGGGCGCACAGATACGCAGTATTTT.

This clonotype was seen more than once but under ten times. J is TRBJ1-6 and V is TRBV20-1, with 9 bases aligning to TRBD1. V trimming: 0 bases; J trimming: 14 bases; junction bases outside the gene matches: 11. Germline V gene data show CDR1 as DFQATT and CDR2 as SNEGSKA (reference sequence). This CDR3 comprises 15 residues. CDR3 sequence reads: CSARDGGTGTGSLHF. The CDR3 coding sequence is TGCAGTGCTAGAGATGGGGGGACAGGGACCGGATCCCTCCACTTT.

This clonotype has more than one count but fewer than ten. V gene TRBV10-3 combines with J gene TRBJ2-6; 7 nucleotides match TRBD1. The CDR3 is made up of 17 amino acids. Germline lookup yields CDR1 ENHRY and CDR2 SYGVKD. Germline trimming cut 4 bases from V and 0 bases from J; bases unmatched to any gene: 6. The CDR3 DNA reads as TGTGCCATCAGTGCCGCGACAGGGAGCTCTGGGGCCAACGTCCTGACTTTC. This translates into CAISAATGSSGANVLTF.

This clonotype was picked up a small number of times. The chain has TRBV29-1 and TRBJ2-3, with 13 nucleotides matching TRBD2. The ends lost 4 bases at V and 0 bases at J; junction bases unmatched: 7. Germline values: CDR1 SQVTM, CDR2 ANQGSEA. The CDR3 consists of 17 residues. The CDR3 protein is CSVAGLAGPTSTDTQYF. The DNA for the CDR3 is TGCAGCGTTGCGGGACTAGCGGGGCCAACTAGCACAGATACGCAGTATTTT.

This clonotype was seen a handful of times. The chain has TRBV6-2 or TRBV6-3 and TRBJ1-5; perhaps TRBD1 as D (6 bases). Deletions cut 5 bases from V and 3 bases from J, with 11 bases between. This CDR3 has 14 residues. CDR1 is MNHEY and CDR2 is SVGEGT in the germline V gene. Here the CDR3 reads CASSTGTPNQPQHF. The CDR3 DNA sequence: TGTGCCAGCAGTACCGGGACACCCAATCAGCCCCAGCATTTT.

The table lists this clonotype with a few counts. V is TRBV5-1 and J is TRBJ1-5; 9 nucleotides agree with TRBD1. CDR1 SGHRS and CDR2 YFSETQ come from the germline V gene. The CDR3 covers 16 residues. Trimming took 0 bases from V and 4 from J; bases not matched to a gene: 5. The CDR3 DNA follows: TGCGCCAGCAGCTTGGATCCCGGGACAGGGAATCAGCCCCAGCATTTT. It codes for CASSLDPGTGNQPQHF.

This clonotype was seen more than once but under ten times. The chain carries TRBV6-5 and TRBJ2-2; 10 bases are shared with TRBD2. Germline CDR1 MNHEY, CDR2 SVGAGI. The V and J ends lost 0 bases and 5 bases, in that order; junction bases with no gene match: 12. The CDR3 runs 19 residues. In DNA form, the CDR3 reads TGTGCCAGCAGTTACTCTCCCCTCACTAGCGGGATAGGTACCGGGGAGCTGTTTTTT. Protein product: CASSYSPLTSGIGTGELFF.

The CDR3 nucleotides read TGTGCCAGCAGCTCGAACAGGGGCGGGTACACTGAAGCTTTCTTT. Its translation: CASSSNRGGYTEAFF. The chain employs TRBV7-8 and TRBJ1-1; 7 positions match TRBD1. Germline V gene lookup returns CDR1 SGHVS and CDR2 FQNEAQ. The CDR3 loop spans 15 amino acids. Germline trimming cut 4 bases from V and 3 bases from J; bases unmatched to any gene: 8.

This clonotype has more than one count but fewer than ten. V is TRBV4-1 and J is TRBJ2-1; TRBD2 matches at 8 bases. This CDR3 has 14 residues. CDR1 and CDR2 from the germline V gene are MGHRA and YSYEKL. V lost 2 bases to trimming and J lost 6 bases; unmatched junction nucleotides: 3. The CDR3 loop reads CASSQFAGGNEQFF. In DNA form, the CDR3 reads TGCGCCAGCAGCCAATTCGCGGGGGGCAATGAGCAGTTCTTC.

V and J are TRBV10-3 and TRBJ1-1; D perhaps matches TRBD1 (5 bases). This CDR3 is 15 amino acids long. The germline V and J ends were trimmed by 2 bases and 1 base, with 11 bases remaining between them. Germline assignment: CDR1 ENHRY and CDR2 SYGVKD. The CDR3 protein is CAISEGTVGNTEAFF. The DNA of the CDR3 is TGTGCCATCAGTGAGGGGACCGTAGGGAACACTGAAGCTTTCTTT.

The chain couples TRBV9 to TRBJ2-2, with D unresolved. CDR3 length equals 17 residues. The V end was cut by 0 bases, the J end by 3 bases, with 15 bases between. Germline V gene data show CDR1 as SGDLS and CDR2 as YYNGEE. CDR3 amino acids: CASSVVPVGSYTGELFF. The DNA of the CDR3 is TGTGCCAGCAGCGTAGTTCCCGTGGGATCCTACACCGGGGAGCTGTTTTTT.

This clonotype has only a few counts. The chain is built from TRBV7-2 and TRBJ2-7; no clear D. The V gene lost 3 bases and the J gene lost 6 bases, with 18 bases spanning the gap. The CDR3 extends over 15 amino acids. In germline, CDR1 is SGHTA, CDR2 FQGNSA. This chain's CDR3 is CASSFTDTAVAEQYF. DNA for the CDR3: TGTGCCAGCAGCTTTACCGATACAGCCGTCGCCGAGCAGTACTTC.

This clonotype was detected a few times. This rearrangement joins TRBV24-1 to TRBJ2-1; 11 nucleotides agree with TRBD2. This CDR3 is built from 18 residues. With 5 bases clipped from V and 3 bases from J, the junction kept 11 bases outside the gene matches. Germline CDR1 is KGHDR and CDR2 is SFDVKD. CDR3 sequence: CATSATSGTAGDYNEQFF. In nucleotides, the CDR3 is TGTGCCACCAGTGCGACTAGCGGGACCGCGGGGGACTACAATGAGCAGTTCTTC.

This clonotype has only a few counts. The gene calls are TRBV15 and TRBJ2-5; 7 bases map to TRBD2. The CDR3 runs 15 residues. Germline V gene data show CDR1 as LNHNV and CDR2 as YYDKDF (reference sequence). After removal of 0 bases from V and 5 bases from J, the junction contained 6 bases not matched to a gene. Here the CDR3 reads CATSREGRVGETQYF. CDR3 sequence (DNA): TGTGCCACCAGCAGAGAGGGGAGGGTAGGGGAGACCCAGTACTTC.

In this sample, this clonotype turned up a few times. The rearrangement uses TRBV20-1 and TRBJ1-5; 7 bases are a match to TRBD1. The trim removed 5 bases at V and 4 bases at J, leaving 5 bases unmatched. Germline CDR1 and CDR2: DFQATT and SNEGSKA (reference sequence). The CDR3 sequence is 13 residues long. The CDR3 loop reads CSAFGQVNQPQHF. CDR3 sequence (DNA): TGCAGTGCTTTTGGACAGGTTAATCAGCCCCAGCATTTT.

Ten or more counts support this clonotype. The chain uses TRBV5-1 and TRBJ2-3, with a possible D match to TRBD2 (6 bases). The CDR3 length is 14 residues. V lost 0 bases to trimming and J lost 4 bases, with 9 bases between them. Germline V gene sequence: CDR1 SGHRS, CDR2 YFSETQ. DNA of the CDR3: TGCGCCAGCAGCTTGGTCGGGGAGGCAGATACGCAGTATTTT. It yields the protein CASSLVGEADTQYF.

The chain is built from TRBV7-8 and TRBJ2-5; 7 nucleotides match TRBD2. The CDR3 length is 15 residues. CDR1 is SGHVS and CDR2 is FQNEAQ in the germline V gene. Unmatched junction bases numbered 7, after V lost 3 bases and J lost 3 bases. The chain's CDR3 is CASSLGMGREETQYF. CDR3 coding DNA: TGTGCCAGCAGCTTGGGAATGGGGAGGGAAGAGACCCAGTACTTC.